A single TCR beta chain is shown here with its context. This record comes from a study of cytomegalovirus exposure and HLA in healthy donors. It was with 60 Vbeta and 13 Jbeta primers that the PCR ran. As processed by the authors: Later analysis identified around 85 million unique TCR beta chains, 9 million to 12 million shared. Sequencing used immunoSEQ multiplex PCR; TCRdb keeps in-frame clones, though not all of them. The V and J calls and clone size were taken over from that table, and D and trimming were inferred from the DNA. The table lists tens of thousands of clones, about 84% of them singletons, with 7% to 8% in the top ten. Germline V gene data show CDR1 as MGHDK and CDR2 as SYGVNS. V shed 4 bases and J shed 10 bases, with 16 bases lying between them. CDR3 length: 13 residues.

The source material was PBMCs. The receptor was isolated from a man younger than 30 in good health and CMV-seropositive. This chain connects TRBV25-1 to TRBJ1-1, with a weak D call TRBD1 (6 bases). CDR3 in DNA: TGTGCCAGCAGTGGGGACATCGGGACGGGAGCTTTCTTT. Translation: CASSGDIGTGAFF. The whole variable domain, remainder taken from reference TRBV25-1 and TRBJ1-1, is EADIYQTPRYLVIGTGKKITLECSQTMGHDKMYWYQQDPGMELHLIHYSYGVNSTEKGDLSSESTVSRIRTEHFPLTLESARPSHTSQYLCASSGDIGTGAFFGQGTRLTVV.